This TCR beta chain comes out of a study of response to subunit inactivated influenza vaccine. General study results and limits: Each seasonal flu vaccination may recruit only limited new T cells, authors suggested.

In the case of this clonotype: Its cognate antigen is unknown.

The CDR3 sequence is 15 residues long. Germline V gives CDR1 SGHRS, CDR2 YFSETQ. Trimming shortened V by 4 bases and J by 2 bases, and 15 bases separated the two germline ends. TCRdb recomputed calls from the RT-PCR reads with MiXCR, one row per CDR3 protein. The repertoire includes roughly 700,000 distinct CDR3 sequences, 15% to 19% of them detected once, and around a tenth sits in the top ten. The TCR comes from a man aged 50 to 59 who received an inactivated influenza vaccine. V and J are TRBV5-1 and TRBJ2-5, with D maybe TRBD1 (6 bases). The sample was PBMCs from blood, taken approximately 12 days after vaccination. CDR3 bases: TGCGCCAGCAGCCCTCCTGGAGGACAGCAAGAGACCCAGTACTTC. This translates into CASSPPGGQQETQYF.